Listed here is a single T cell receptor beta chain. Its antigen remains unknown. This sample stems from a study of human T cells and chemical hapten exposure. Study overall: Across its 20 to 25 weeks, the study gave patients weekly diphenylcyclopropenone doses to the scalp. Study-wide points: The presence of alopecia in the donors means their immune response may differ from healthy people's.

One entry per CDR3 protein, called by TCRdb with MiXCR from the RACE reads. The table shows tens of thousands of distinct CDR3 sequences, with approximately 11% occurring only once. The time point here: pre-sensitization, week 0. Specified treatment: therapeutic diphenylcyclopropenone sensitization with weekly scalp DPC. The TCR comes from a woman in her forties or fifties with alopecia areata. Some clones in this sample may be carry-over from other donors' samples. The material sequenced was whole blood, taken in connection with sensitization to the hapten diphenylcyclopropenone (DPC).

The CDR3 is CASNRSPGSTDTQYF. In DNA, the CDR3 is TGTGCCAGCAATCGGTCCCCCGGGAGCACAGATACGCAGTATTTT. The chain recombines TRBV7-2 with TRBJ2-3; D is uncertain. This CDR3 has 15 residues. Germline loops: CDR1 SGHTA, CDR2 FQGNSA. The V end was cut by 7 bases, the J end by 0 bases, with 14 bases between.